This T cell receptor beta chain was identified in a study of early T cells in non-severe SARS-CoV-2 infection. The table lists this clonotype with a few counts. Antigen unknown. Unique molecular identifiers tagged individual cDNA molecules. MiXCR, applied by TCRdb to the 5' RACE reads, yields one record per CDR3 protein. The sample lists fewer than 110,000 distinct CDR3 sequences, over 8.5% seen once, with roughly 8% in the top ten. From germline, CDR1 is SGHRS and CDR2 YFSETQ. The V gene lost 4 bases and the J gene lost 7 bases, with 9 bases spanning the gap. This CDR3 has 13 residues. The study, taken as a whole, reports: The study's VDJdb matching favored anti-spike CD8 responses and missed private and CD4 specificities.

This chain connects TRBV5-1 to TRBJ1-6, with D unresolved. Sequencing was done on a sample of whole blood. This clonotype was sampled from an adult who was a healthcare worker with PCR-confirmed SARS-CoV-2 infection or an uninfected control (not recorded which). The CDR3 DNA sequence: TGCGCCAGCAGCCTAGATCAGAATTCACCCCTCCACTTT. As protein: CASSLDQNSPLHF. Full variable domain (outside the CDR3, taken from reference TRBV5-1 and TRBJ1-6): KAGVTQTPRYLIKTRGQQVTLSCSPISGHRSVSWYQQTPGQGLQFLFEYFSETQRNKGNFPGRFSGRQFSNSRSEMNVSTLELGDSALYLCASSLDQNSPLHFGNGTRLTVT.